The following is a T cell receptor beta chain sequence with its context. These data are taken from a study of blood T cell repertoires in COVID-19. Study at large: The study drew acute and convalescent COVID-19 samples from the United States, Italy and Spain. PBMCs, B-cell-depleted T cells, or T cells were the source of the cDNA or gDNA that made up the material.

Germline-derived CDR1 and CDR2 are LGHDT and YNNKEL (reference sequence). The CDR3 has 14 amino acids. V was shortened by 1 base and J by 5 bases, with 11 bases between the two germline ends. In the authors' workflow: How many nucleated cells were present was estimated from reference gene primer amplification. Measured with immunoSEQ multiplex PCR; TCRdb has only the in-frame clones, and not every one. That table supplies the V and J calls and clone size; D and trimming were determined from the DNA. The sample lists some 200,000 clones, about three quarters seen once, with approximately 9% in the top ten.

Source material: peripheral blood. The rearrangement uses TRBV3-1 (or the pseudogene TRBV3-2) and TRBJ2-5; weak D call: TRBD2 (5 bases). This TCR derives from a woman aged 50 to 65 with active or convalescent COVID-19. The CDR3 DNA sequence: TGTGCCAGCAGCCAAGGCCGACTACTGGAGACCCAGTACTTC. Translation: CASSQGRLLETQYF.